This T cell receptor beta chain derives from a study of cytomegalovirus exposure and HLA in healthy donors. Study-level points and caveats: Sequence variants that were highly shared formed a cluster that was likely a sequencing artifact.

13 Jbeta primers and 60 Vbeta primers were used for the PCR. Data came from immunoSEQ multiplex PCR; TCRdb stores just in-frame clones and leaves some out. The repertoire includes 150,000 to 200,000 clones, roughly 79% of them detected once, and about 7.9% sits in the top ten. This CDR3 comprises 15 residues. V was pared by 0 bases and J by 4 bases, with 6 bases of the junction left unmatched. Germline CDR1 is MNHEY and CDR2 is SMNVEV (reference sequence). A note on this clone: The target antigen is unknown.

This rearrangement joins TRBV27 to TRBJ2-7; TRBD1 matches 7 bases. The TCR sequence derives from a male donor in good health and CMV-seropositive. The sample consisted of PBMCs. The CDR3 sequence is CASSLSDRVVYEQYF. The DNA of the CDR3 is TGTGCCAGCAGTTTATCCGACAGGGTGGTTTACGAGCAGTACTTC.